The 11 T cell receptor beta chains below come from one sample, sequenced in a study of T-cell reconstitution after alpha-beta-depleted transplantation in children. During its preparation, the TCRbeta library received unique molecular identifiers. MiXCR, applied by TCRdb to the PCR reads, yields one record per CDR3 protein. The data show about 200,000 distinct CDR3 sequences, over 15% seen once. The source material was PBMCs, mostly from graft donor cells, sampled 360 days after TCRalphabeta/CD19-depleted stem cell transplant. Receptors were obtained from a male patient between 2 and 10 years old who had a stem cell transplant for acute lymphoblastic leukemia, so the T cells may come from the graft donor.

This chain joins TRBV7-9 and TRBJ2-1; D is unresolved. This CDR3 has 16 amino acids. Germline CDR1 SEHNR, CDR2 FQNEAQ (reference sequence). V dropped 0 bases and J dropped 4 bases, with 13 bases sitting between them. The CDR3 coding sequence is TGTGCCAGCAGCTTAGCGATGGGGTTTAGGTACAATGAGCAGTTCTTC. This translates into CASSLAMGFRYNEQFF.

This clonotype turned up a few times. This chain connects TRBV5-5 to TRBJ2-5; D call uncertain. Germline-derived CDR1 and CDR2 are SGHKS and YYEKEE (reference sequence). V was trimmed by 0 bases and J by 1 base, leaving 7 bases between them. The CDR3 is 14 amino acids. The CDR3 loop is CASSLVASQETQYF. In DNA, the CDR3 is TGTGCCAGCAGCTTGGTTGCGTCCCAAGAGACCCAGTACTTC.

The chain has TRBV7-2 and TRBJ2-2; 9 bases fit TRBD2. The CDR3 extends over 17 amino acids. The V gene end was trimmed by 4 bases and the J gene end by 8 bases; junction bases not matched to a gene: 14. Germline V gives CDR1 SGHTA, CDR2 FQGNSA. The CDR3 is CASSYGGGGALGGELFF. DNA of the CDR3: TGTGCCAGCAGCTACGGTGGCGGGGGGGCCCTTGGTGGGGAGCTGTTTTTT.

The chain is built from TRBV27 and TRBJ2-1; possibly TRBD1 for D (6 bases). There are 14 residues in the CDR3. V lost 2 bases to trimming and J lost 5 bases, with 10 bases between them. Per the germline V gene, CDR1 is MNHEY and CDR2 is SMNVEV (reference sequence). CDR3 loop: CASSLRRGNNEQFF. In nucleotides, the CDR3 is TGTGCCAGCAGTTTACGCAGGGGTAACAATGAGCAGTTCTTC.

The V and J genes are TRBV7-2 and TRBJ1-6, with TRBD1 as a possible D gene (5 bases). The V end lost 5 bases, the J end lost 0 bases, and 20 bases lay between the germline ends. CDR1 is SGHTA and CDR2 is FQGNSA in the germline V gene. The CDR3 runs to 19 residues. The CDR3 is CASSLRGERGSSYNSPLHF. DNA of the CDR3: TGTGCCAGCAGCCTCCGGGGTGAGAGGGGAAGCTCCTATAATTCACCCCTCCACTTT.

In this sample, this clonotype turned up a few times. The chain couples TRBV11-2 to TRBJ2-2; D is unresolved. V lost 5 bases and J lost 0, with 7 bases in between. CDR1 is SGHAT and CDR2 is FQNNGV in the germline V gene. CDR3 length equals 14 residues. Written as DNA, the CDR3 is TGTGCCAGCAGCCAACGACCGAACACCGGGGAGCTGTTTTTT. It yields the protein CASSQRPNTGELFF.

This clonotype was detected only a few times. The rearrangement joins TRBV20-1 to TRBJ2-7, with D possibly being TRBD2 (5 bases). The germline V gene has CDR1 DFQATT and CDR2 SNEGSKA (reference sequence). Trimming pared 6 bases from V and 3 bases from J, leaving 15 bases between. This CDR3 comprises 13 residues. The CDR3: CSAKSARDYEQYF. CDR3 nucleotides: TGCAGTGCAAAAAGCGCCCGGGACTACGAGCAGTACTTC.

This clonotype was seen a few times. This sequence joins TRBV4-3 and TRBJ2-7; 9 positions agree with TRBD2. The J segment lost 3 bases and the V segment lost 0 bases, leaving 12 bases of the junction unmatched. Germline-derived CDR1 and CDR2 are LGHNA and YSLEER. This CDR3 comprises 18 residues. For the CDR3, the DNA is TGCGCCAGCAGCCAAGACCTCCCCGTAGCGGGGGCCTTCTACGAGCAGTACTTC. It translates to CASSQDLPVAGAFYEQYF.

This clonotype has more than one count but fewer than ten. This chain joins TRBV20-1 and TRBJ2-7; D is uncertain. The CDR3 runs 11 residues. Per germline, CDR1 DFQATT and CDR2 SNEGSKA (reference sequence). Between the trimmed V and J ends, which lost 3 bases and 9 bases, there was a span of 12 bases. CDR3 bases: TGCAGTGCTAGTCAGCTCGGTGGGCAGTACTTC. Amino acid sequence: CSASQLGGQYF.

This clonotype was seen a handful of times. The V and J genes are TRBV18 and TRBJ2-2, with D unclear. Germline V gene data show CDR1 as KGHSH and CDR2 as LQKENI. CDR3 length: 16 residues. Trimming took off 3 bases at V and 4 bases at J, with 15 bases between the two ends. CDR3 sequence: CASSPVKDTVTGELFF. The CDR3 DNA sequence: TGTGCCAGCTCACCCGTCAAAGATACAGTCACCGGGGAGCTGTTTTTT.

The gene calls are TRBV7-6 and TRBJ2-5, with 8 positions matching TRBD1. The V gene's germline CDR1 is SGHVS and CDR2 FNYEAQ. The CDR3 consists of 14 residues. V dropped 5 bases and J dropped 9; count of bases not matched to a gene: 11. The CDR3 DNA reads as TGTGCCAGCAGCCAAGGAGGGACAGGAGCTCCCCAGTACTTC. Amino acid sequence: CASSQGGTGAPQYF.